This TCR beta chain was captured by sequencing in a study of blood T cells in healthy people across ages. Alongside a J-beta primer mix, a sample-barcoded 5' primer served in a second PCR lasting 7 to 11 cycles. Via MiXCR, TCRdb re-called the 5' RACE reads, giving one row per CDR3 protein. The sample includes around 940,000 distinct CDR3 sequences, roughly 51% of them seen just once. Donors were healthy Caucasian individuals from Russia aged roughly 6 to 95. Every sample yielded at least 7 million isolated PBMCs. Study results and limitations: Per million T cells, TCR beta diversity dropped about linearly as age rose.

Notes on this clonotype: Its antigen is undetermined.

Material for sequencing was blood. The origin of this receptor is a woman in her sixties in good health.

CDR3 protein: CASSLLRAGHTEAFF. The CDR3 DNA reads as TGTGCCAGCAGTTTACTAAGGGCGGGACACACTGAAGCTTTCTTT. This chain connects TRBV27 to TRBJ1-1; a weak D match, TRBD1 (5 bases). Germline V CDR1 and CDR2: MNHEY, SMNVEV (reference sequence). V lost 2 bases to trimming and J lost 3 bases, with 13 bases between them. The length of the CDR3 is 15 residues.